Here is one TCR beta chain with its context. These data are taken from a study of glioma-infiltrating T cells after dendritic cell vaccination. Study context: Glioblastoma patients came from Phase I and II dendritic cell vaccination trials.

Primers: 60 V beta forward and 13 J beta reverse. The assay was immunoSEQ multiplex PCR, and TCRdb's table has in-frame clones only and misses some. The sample lists about 76,000 clones, around 87% seen once, with around 2.1% in the top ten. The V and J ends lost 4 bases and 4 bases, in that order; junction bases with no gene match: 8. This CDR3 comprises 15 residues. Germline V gene sequence: CDR1 SGHNT, CDR2 YYREEE (reference sequence). Time point given: after dendritic cell vaccination, including at tumor progression/relapse. Isocitrate dehydrogenase mutation was absent in all glioblastoma patients.

The clonotype comes from a human donor with glioblastoma. The chain recombines TRBV5-4 with TRBJ2-1; 7 bases are shared with TRBD1. The starting material was blood, obtained after dendritic cell vaccination. As DNA, the CDR3 is TGTGCCAGCAGCACTCTGGACAGGTCATACAATGAGCAGTTCTTC. It specifies CASSTLDRSYNEQFF.